This T cell receptor (beta chain) was sequenced in a study of blood T cells in healthy people across ages. A J-beta primer mix and a sample-barcoded 5' primer were used in a second PCR of about 6 to 12 cycles. Every sample returned 2.5 million or more CDR3-containing paired-end reads. TCRdb used MiXCR to reprocess the 5' RACE reads, holding one entry per CDR3 protein. The profile shows roughly 1,700,000 distinct CDR3 sequences, 28% of them singletons. Study-wide results and limits: Without sorted subsets, naive and antigen-experienced compartments could not be conclusively compared. The study found TCR beta diversity correlated strongly with naive T cell percentage.

This clonotype occurred many times. Its antigen remains unidentified. Each of the donors had ten milliliters of peripheral blood drawn into EDTA-treated Vacutainer tubes. The CDR3 covers 15 residues. The germline V gene has CDR1 MNHEY and CDR2 SVGEGT. The V segment lost 5 bases and the J segment 2 bases; nucleotides outside the gene matches: 6. The material sequenced was blood. The receptor was isolated from a woman under 40 in good health. The J gene is TRBJ2-7, the V gene TRBV6-2 or TRBV6-3; 10 bases are shared with TRBD2. This CDR3 is CASSPGTSVPYEQYF. CDR3 bases: TGTGCCAGCAGTCCCGGGACTAGCGTTCCCTACGAGCAGTACTTC.